One and the same sample provided the 3 T cell receptor beta chains below, sequenced in a study of CD8+ T cells in alopecia areata. cDNA serving as the sequencing template came from extracted, reverse transcribed RNA. Generated by immunoSEQ multiplex PCR, the TCRdb table keeps only in-frame clones and is missing some. Of approximately 210,000 clones in the sample, just over 65% are singletons; the top ten hold around 1.2%. Treatment: oral pan-JAK inhibitor, 5-10 mg twice daily. This specimen was CD4+ T cells sorted from blood, taken at approximately week 44, from a patient treated with tofacitinib. Receptors were obtained from a human donor with alopecia areata.

This clone occurred a few times. The CDR3 DNA is TGTGCCATCAGTGAGTCCGACAGGGGTTATGGCTACACCTTC. Protein product: CAISESDRGYGYTF. J is TRBJ1-2 and V is TRBV10-3; TRBD1 matches 8 bases. The germline CDR1 and CDR2 sequences are ENHRY and SYGVKD. This CDR3 has 14 residues. V was pared by 0 bases and J by 5 bases, with 2 bases of the junction left unmatched.

The chain links TRBV2 to TRBJ1-1, with TRBD1 matching 7 bases. Germline V CDR1 and CDR2: SNHLY, FYNNEI. The CDR3 runs 13 residues. J was trimmed by 5 bases and V by 4 bases; bases with no gene match: 4. CDR3 DNA sequence: TGTGCCAGCAGTGGACAGGGTGGGACTGAAGCTTTCTTT. It codes for CASSGQGGTEAFF. Complete variable domain (other parts from reference TRBV2 and TRBJ1-1): EPEVTQTPSHQVTQMGQEVILRCVPISNHLYFYWYRQILGQKVEFLVSFYNNEISEKSEIFDDQFSVERPDGSNFTLKIRSTKLEDSAMYFCASSGQGGTEAFFGQGTRLTVV.

This clone showed up just once. The rearrangement joins TRBV27 to TRBJ1-5; 10 bases are shared with TRBD1. Germline CDR1 is MNHEY and CDR2 is SMNVEV (reference sequence). Trimming removed 6 bases from V and 1 base from J; junction bases left unmatched: 6. The length of the CDR3 is 16 residues. CDR3 residues: CASSPMDRGSNQPQHF. In nucleotides, the CDR3 is TGTGCCAGCAGCCCAATGGACAGGGGGAGCAATCAGCCCCAGCATTTT.